Listed here are 5 T cell receptor beta chains from one sample, sequenced in a study of cytomegalovirus exposure and HLA in healthy donors. A multiplex PCR was run with 60 Vbeta primers and 13 Jbeta primers. Sequenced by immunoSEQ multiplex PCR; TCRdb stores in-frame clones only, minus some. The sample has tens of thousands of clones; approximately 84% are singletons. Sequencing used PBMCs. These receptors all come from a man younger than 30 in good health and CMV-seronegative.

A single count supports this clone. This chain joins TRBV15 and TRBJ2-1; 14 positions match TRBD2. CDR3 length: 15 residues. Germline trimming cut 5 bases from V and 11 bases from J; bases unmatched to any gene: 8. The germline V gene encodes CDR1 LNHNV and CDR2 YYDKDF (reference sequence). The CDR3 here is CATSYGTSGGGKQFF. The DNA of the CDR3 is TGTGCCACCAGCTATGGGACTAGCGGGGGCGGCAAGCAGTTCTTC.

V and J are TRBV19 and TRBJ2-7; possibly TRBD1 for D (5 bases). The CDR3 spans 16 residues. Germline loops: CDR1 LNHDA, CDR2 SQIVND (reference sequence). The V end was cut by 8 bases, the J end by 3 bases, with 23 bases between. The CDR3 spells CASLLQGRALVYEQYF. CDR3 in DNA: TGTGCCAGTCTTCTTCAGGGCAGGGCACTTGTCTACGAGCAGTACTTC.

This chain links TRBV2 with TRBJ2-3, with D possibly TRBD2 on 6 matching bases. The CDR3 runs 15 residues. V was pared by 2 bases and J by 5 bases, with 14 bases between. CDR1 and CDR2 (germline): SNHLY, FYNNEI. The chain's CDR3 is CASSEYGGEGDTQYF. CDR3 DNA sequence: TGTGCCAGCAGTGAATACGGGGGAGAGGGAGATACGCAGTATTTT.

CDR3 protein: CASSPETGVNQPQHF. In DNA form, the CDR3 reads TGTGCCAGCTCGCCAGAAACAGGGGTCAATCAGCCCCAGCATTTT. The chain recombines TRBV18 with TRBJ1-5; 7 positions match TRBD1. V shed 6 bases, J shed 3 bases, and the junction held 8 bases outside the gene matches. The germline gives CDR1 KGHSH, CDR2 LQKENI. The length of the CDR3 is 15 residues.

This clone was seen only once. The chain employs TRBV7-3 and TRBJ2-1, with D perhaps matching TRBD2 (6 bases). CDR1 and CDR2 from the germline V gene are SGHTA and FQGTGA. V gave up 1 base and J gave up 4 bases, with 8 bases separating them. CDR3 length: 14 amino acids. CDR3 DNA sequence: TGTGCCAGCAGCTTAAGGGACTCTTACAATGAGCAGTTCTTC. Residues: CASSLRDSYNEQFF.